The T cell receptor beta chain described here comes from a study of technical replicates of blood from four donors. The CDR3 length is 16 residues. CDR1 SNHLY and CDR2 FYNNEI come from the germline V gene. J lost 4 bases, V lost 2 bases, and 7 bases had no gene match. Here immunoSEQ multiplex PCR was the method, and the copy in TCRdb shows in-frame clones only, minus some. The sample contains about 100,000 clones, under 97% of which appear only once. V usage is TRBV2 and J usage is TRBJ2-5; 10 bases fit TRBD2. This TCR derives from a human donor in good health. Sequenced: T cells isolated from PBMCs. The chain's CDR3 is CASSEPSLAGVETQYF. DNA of the CDR3: TGTGCCAGCAGTGAACCTTCCCTAGCGGGAGTAGAGACCCAGTACTTC.